The 2 T cell receptor beta chains below all came from one sample that was sequenced in a study of blood T cell repertoires in COVID-19. Using immunoSEQ multiplex PCR, the repertoire was profiled, and TCRdb retains in-frame clones only, with some absent. In the table there are 150,000 to 200,000 clones, under 95% of which are singletons. Specimen: peripheral blood. The source of these receptors is a man younger than 35 with acute or convalescent COVID-19.

The V call is TRBV5-1, the J call TRBJ2-3, with D perhaps matching TRBD1 (6 bases). Trimming stripped 0 bases from V and 1 base from J, with 9 bases between. Germline CDR1 SGHRS, CDR2 YFSETQ. The CDR3 runs to 15 residues. As DNA, the CDR3 is TGCGCCAGCAGCTTGGGGGACATCGGCACAGATACGCAGTATTTT. It specifies CASSLGDIGTDTQYF.

V gene TRBV6-6 combines with J gene TRBJ2-1, with 9 bases that match TRBD2. The V gene end was trimmed by 5 bases and the J gene end by 8 bases; junction bases not matched to a gene: 7. This CDR3 contains 14 residues. The germline V gene has CDR1 MNHNY and CDR2 SVGAGI (reference sequence). The CDR3 is CASSGTSFDDEQFF. The DNA for the CDR3 is TGTGCCAGCAGTGGGACTAGCTTCGACGATGAGCAGTTCTTC.